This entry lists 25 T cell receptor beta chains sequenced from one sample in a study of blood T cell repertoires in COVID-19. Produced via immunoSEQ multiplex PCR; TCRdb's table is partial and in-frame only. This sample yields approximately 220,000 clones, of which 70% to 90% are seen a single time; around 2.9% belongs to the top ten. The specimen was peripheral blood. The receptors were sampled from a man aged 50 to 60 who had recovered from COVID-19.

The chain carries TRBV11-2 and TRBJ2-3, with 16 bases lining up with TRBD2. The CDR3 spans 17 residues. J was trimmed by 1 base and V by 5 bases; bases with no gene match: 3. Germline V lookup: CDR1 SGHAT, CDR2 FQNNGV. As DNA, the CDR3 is TGTGCCAGCAGCCCAGGGACTAGCGGGGGGGGCACAGATACGCAGTATTTT. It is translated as CASSPGTSGGGTDTQYF.

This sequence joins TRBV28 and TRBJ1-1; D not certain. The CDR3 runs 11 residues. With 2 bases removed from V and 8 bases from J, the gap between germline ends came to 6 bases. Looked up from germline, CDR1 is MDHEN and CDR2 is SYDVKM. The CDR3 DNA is TGTGCCAGCAGTTTAGGGCTGGAAGCTTTCTTT. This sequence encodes CASSLGLEAFF.

CDR3 protein: CASSPQGANTEAFF. The CDR3 DNA reads TGTGCCAGCTCACCGCAGGGGGCGAACACTGAAGCTTTCTTT. The chain is built from TRBV18 and TRBJ1-1; 8 bases line up with TRBD1. The germline V gene has CDR1 KGHSH and CDR2 LQKENI. V dropped 3 bases and J dropped 1; count of bases not matched to a gene: 1. This CDR3 is built from 14 residues.

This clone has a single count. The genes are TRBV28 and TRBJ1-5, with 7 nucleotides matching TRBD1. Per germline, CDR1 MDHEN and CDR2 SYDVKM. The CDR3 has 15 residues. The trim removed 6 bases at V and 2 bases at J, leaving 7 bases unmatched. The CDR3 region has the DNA TGTGCCAGCAGCTCCCTAGGGACAGGCAATCAGCCCCAGCATTTT. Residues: CASSSLGTGNQPQHF.

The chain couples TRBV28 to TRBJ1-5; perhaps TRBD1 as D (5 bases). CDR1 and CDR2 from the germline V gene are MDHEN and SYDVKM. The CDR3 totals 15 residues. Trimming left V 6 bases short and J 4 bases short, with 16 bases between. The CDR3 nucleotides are TGTGCCAGCAGCCCCAGCGGGGCGTATAATCAGCCCCAGCATTTT. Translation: CASSPSGAYNQPQHF.

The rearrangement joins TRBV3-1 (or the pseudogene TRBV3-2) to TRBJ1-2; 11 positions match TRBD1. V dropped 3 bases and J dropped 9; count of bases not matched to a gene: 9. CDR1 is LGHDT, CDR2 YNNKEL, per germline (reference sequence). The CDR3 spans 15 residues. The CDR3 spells CASSQNSGTGGRYTF. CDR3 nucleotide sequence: TGTGCCAGCAGCCAGAATTCAGGGACAGGGGGACGCTACACCTTC.

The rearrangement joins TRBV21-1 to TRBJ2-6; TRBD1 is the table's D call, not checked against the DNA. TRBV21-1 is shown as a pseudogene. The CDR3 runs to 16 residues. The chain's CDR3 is CASSRQGAAGANVLTF. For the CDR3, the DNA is TGTGCCAGCAGCAGACAGGGGGCAGCTGGGGCCAACGTCCTGACTTTC.

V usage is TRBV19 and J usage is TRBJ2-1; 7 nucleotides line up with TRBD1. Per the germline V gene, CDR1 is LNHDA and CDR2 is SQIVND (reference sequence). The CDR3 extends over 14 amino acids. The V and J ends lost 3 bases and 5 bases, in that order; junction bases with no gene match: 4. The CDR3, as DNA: TGTGCCAGTAGTATCCGGGACAGAGACAATGAGCAGTTCTTC. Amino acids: CASSIRDRDNEQFF.

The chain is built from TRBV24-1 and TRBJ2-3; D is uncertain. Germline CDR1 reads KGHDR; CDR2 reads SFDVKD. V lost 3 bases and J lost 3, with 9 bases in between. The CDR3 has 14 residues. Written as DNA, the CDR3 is TGTGCCACCAGTGATCTGACGGGTACAGATACGCAGTATTTT. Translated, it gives CATSDLTGTDTQYF.

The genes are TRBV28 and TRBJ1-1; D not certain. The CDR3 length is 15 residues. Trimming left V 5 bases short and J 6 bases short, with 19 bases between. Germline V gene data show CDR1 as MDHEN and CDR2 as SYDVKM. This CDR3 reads CASSRNRIAAAEAFF. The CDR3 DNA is TGTGCCAGCAGTCGAAACCGGATAGCTGCCGCTGAAGCTTTCTTT.

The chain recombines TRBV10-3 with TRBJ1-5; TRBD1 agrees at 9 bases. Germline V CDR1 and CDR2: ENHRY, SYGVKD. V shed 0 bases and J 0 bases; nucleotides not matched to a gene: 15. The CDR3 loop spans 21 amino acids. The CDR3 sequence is CAISESRTAGTGWDSNQPQHF. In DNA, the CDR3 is TGTGCCATCAGTGAGTCCCGGACAGCCGGGACAGGGTGGGATAGCAATCAGCCCCAGCATTTT.

CDR3: CASSPSSGISTDTQYF. The CDR3, as DNA: TGTGCCAGCTCACCCTCTAGCGGGATTAGCACAGATACGCAGTATTTT. V gene TRBV18 combines with J gene TRBJ2-3; 9 bases fit TRBD2. CDR3 size: 16 residues. CDR1 and CDR2 from the germline V gene are KGHSH and LQKENI. V shed 3 bases, J shed 0 bases, and the junction held 4 bases outside the gene matches.

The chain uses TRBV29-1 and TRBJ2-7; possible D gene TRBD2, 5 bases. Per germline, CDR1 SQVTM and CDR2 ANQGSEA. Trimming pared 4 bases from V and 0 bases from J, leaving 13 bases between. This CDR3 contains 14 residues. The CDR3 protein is CSVAVRRGSYEQYF. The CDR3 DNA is TGCAGCGTTGCCGTACGACGGGGCTCCTACGAGCAGTACTTC.

This chain's CDR3 is CASSYRTVGDTQYF. For the CDR3, the DNA is TGTGCCAGCAGTTACCGGACTGTGGGGGATACGCAGTATTTT. The rearrangement joins TRBV6-5 to TRBJ2-3, with D perhaps matching TRBD2 (5 bases). V was trimmed by 2 bases and J by 6 bases, leaving 12 bases between them. Germline assignment: CDR1 MNHEY and CDR2 SVGAGI. The CDR3 is 14 residues long.

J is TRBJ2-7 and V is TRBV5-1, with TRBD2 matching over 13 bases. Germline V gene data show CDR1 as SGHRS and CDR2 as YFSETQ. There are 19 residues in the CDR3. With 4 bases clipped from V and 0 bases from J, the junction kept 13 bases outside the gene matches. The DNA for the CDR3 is TGCGCCAGCAGCCCTGAGGGGGGACTAGCGGGACCTAGCTCCTACGAGCAGTACTTC. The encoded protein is CASSPEGGLAGPSSYEQYF.

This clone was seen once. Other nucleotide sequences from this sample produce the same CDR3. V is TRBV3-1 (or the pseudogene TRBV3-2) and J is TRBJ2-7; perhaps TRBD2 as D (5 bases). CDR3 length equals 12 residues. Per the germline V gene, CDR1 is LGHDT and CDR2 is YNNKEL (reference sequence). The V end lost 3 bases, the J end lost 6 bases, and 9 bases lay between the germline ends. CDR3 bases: TGTGCCAGCAGCCAGGCTCGGGGCGAGCAGTACTTC. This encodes CASSQARGEQYF.

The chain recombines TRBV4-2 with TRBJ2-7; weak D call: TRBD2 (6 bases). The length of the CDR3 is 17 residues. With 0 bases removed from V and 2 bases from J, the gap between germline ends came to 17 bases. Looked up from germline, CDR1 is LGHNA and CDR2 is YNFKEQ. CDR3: CASSQEWAGYVTYEQYF. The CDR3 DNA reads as TGTGCCAGCAGCCAAGAGTGGGCGGGATACGTAACCTACGAGCAGTACTTC.

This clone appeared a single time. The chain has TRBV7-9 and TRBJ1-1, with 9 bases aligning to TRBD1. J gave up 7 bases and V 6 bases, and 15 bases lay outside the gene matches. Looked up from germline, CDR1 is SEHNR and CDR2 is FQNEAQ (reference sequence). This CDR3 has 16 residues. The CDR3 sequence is CASRLGQGGGHGEAFF. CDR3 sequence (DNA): TGTGCCAGCAGATTGGGACAGGGAGGGGGTCACGGTGAAGCTTTCTTT.

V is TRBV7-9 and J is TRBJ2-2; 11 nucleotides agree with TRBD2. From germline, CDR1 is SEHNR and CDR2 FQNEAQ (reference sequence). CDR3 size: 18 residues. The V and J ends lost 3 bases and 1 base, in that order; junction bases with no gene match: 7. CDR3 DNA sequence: TGTGCCAGCAGCTTCACCAGCGGACTAGCGGGGAACACCGGGGAGCTGTTTTTT. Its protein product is CASSFTSGLAGNTGELFF.

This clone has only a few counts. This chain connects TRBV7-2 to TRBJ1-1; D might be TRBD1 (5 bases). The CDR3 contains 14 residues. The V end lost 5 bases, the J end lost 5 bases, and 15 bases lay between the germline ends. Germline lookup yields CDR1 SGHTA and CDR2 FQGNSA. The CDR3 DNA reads TGTGCCAGCAGCATGGACATTATCGGGACTGAAGCTTTCTTT. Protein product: CASSMDIIGTEAFF.

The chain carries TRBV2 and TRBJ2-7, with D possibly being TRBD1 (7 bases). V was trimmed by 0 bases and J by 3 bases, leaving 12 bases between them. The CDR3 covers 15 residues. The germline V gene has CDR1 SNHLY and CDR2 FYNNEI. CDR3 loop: CASSEAGGTVYEQYF. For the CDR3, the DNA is TGTGCCAGCAGTGAAGCTGGCGGGACAGTCTACGAGCAGTACTTC.

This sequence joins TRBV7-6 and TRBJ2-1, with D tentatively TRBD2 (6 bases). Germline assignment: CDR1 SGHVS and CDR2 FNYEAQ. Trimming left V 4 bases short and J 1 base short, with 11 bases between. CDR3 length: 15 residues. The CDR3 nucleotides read TGTGCCAGCAGCTCCGGGACTGGGTCCTACAATGAGCAGTTCTTC. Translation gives CASSSGTGSYNEQFF.

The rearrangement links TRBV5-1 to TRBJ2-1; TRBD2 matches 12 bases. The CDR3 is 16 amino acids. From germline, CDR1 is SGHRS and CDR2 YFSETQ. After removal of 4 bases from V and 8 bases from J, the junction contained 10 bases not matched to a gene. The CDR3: CASSPQLAGGTYEQFF. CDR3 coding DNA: TGCGCCAGCAGCCCCCAACTAGCGGGAGGTACCTATGAGCAGTTCTTC.

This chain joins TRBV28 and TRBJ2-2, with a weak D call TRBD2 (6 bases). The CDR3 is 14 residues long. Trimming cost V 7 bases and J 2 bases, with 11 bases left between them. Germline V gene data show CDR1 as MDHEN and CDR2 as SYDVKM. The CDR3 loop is CASIGGVNTGELFF. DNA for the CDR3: TGTGCCAGCATAGGAGGGGTTAACACCGGGGAGCTGTTTTTT. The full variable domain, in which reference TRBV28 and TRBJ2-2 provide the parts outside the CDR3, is DVKVTQSSRYLVKRTGEKVFLECVQDMDHENMFWYRQDPGLGLRLIYFSYDVKMKEKGDIPEGYSVSREKKERFSLILESASTNQTSMYLCASIGGVNTGELFFGEGSRLTVL.

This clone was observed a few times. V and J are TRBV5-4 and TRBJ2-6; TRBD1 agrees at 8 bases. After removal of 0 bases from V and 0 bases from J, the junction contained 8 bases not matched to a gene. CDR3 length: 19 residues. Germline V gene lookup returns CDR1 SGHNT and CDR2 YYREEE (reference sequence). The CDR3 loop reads CASSLDRQGAISGANVLTF. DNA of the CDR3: TGTGCCAGCAGCTTGGATAGGCAGGGGGCGATCTCTGGGGCCAACGTCCTGACTTTC.